Each of the 27 T cell receptor beta chains below was sequenced from the same sample in a study of blood T cells in healthy people across ages. The use of a sample-barcoded 5' primer and a J-beta primer mix characterized a second PCR of roughly 7 to 11 cycles. From the 5' RACE reads, TCRdb called clonotypes with MiXCR, one entry per CDR3 protein. The repertoire includes about 800,000 distinct CDR3 sequences, 35% to 50% of them detected once, and 15% to 20% sits in the top ten. The sequencing sample was made of blood. Receptor source: a man older than 75 in good health.

The chain carries TRBV6-5 and TRBJ2-7; TRBD2 matches 7 bases. CDR3 length equals 16 residues. With V trimmed by 4 bases and J by 1 base, 10 bases remained unmatched. Germline CDR1 and CDR2: MNHEY and SVGAGI. CDR3 region: CASSSPRLADSYEQYF. The CDR3 nucleotides read TGTGCCAGCAGTTCCCCTAGGCTAGCGGATTCCTACGAGCAGTACTTC.

V usage is TRBV28 and J usage is TRBJ1-2; D unclear. Germline V gives CDR1 MDHEN, CDR2 SYDVKM. V was pared by 7 bases and J by 6 bases, with 18 bases between. This CDR3 has 14 amino acids. CDR3 amino acids: CASIGTGSKDGYTF. CDR3 in DNA: TGTGCCAGCATCGGAACGGGTTCGAAGGATGGCTACACCTTC.

This chain uses TRBV7-2 with TRBJ2-7, with D maybe TRBD2 (6 bases). The V gene lost 3 bases and the J gene lost 1 base, with 10 bases spanning the gap. Per the germline V gene, CDR1 is SGHTA and CDR2 is FQGNSA. The CDR3 runs to 14 residues. The CDR3 sequence: CASSFGGASYEQYF. CDR3 DNA sequence: TGTGCCAGCAGCTTTGGCGGGGCTTCCTACGAGCAGTACTTC.

The gene calls are TRBV20-1 and TRBJ2-3; TRBD2 matches 10 bases. V was pared by 4 bases and J by 6 bases, with 10 bases of the junction left unmatched. Per germline, CDR1 DFQATT and CDR2 SNEGSKA (reference sequence). The CDR3 contains 15 residues. CDR3 amino acids: CSAKAPAGGSDTQYF. The CDR3 DNA sequence: TGCAGTGCTAAGGCTCCAGCGGGAGGGTCGGATACGCAGTATTTT.

This clonotype has a single count. CDR3 sequence reads: CASSLGGFRGNTEAFF. CDR3 nucleotides: TGTGCCAGCAGCTTGGGAGGATTCAGGGGGAACACTGAAGCTTTCTTT. The chain employs TRBV11-2 and TRBJ1-1; TRBD1 might be the D (6 bases). This CDR3 contains 16 residues. Germline loops: CDR1 SGHAT, CDR2 FQNNGV. V was shortened by 3 bases and J by 1 base, with 15 bases between the two germline ends.

This clonotype was counted at least ten times. The rearrangement joins TRBV7-8 to TRBJ2-5; 14 bases agree with TRBD2. V shed 3 bases and J 3 bases; nucleotides not matched to a gene: 9. The CDR3 is 18 amino acids. Germline CDR1 SGHVS, CDR2 FQNEAQ. The CDR3 DNA is TGTGCCAGCAGCTTGGGGACTAGCGGGAGCCCAGTGGAAGAGACCCAGTACTTC. Translating it yields CASSLGTSGSPVEETQYF.

This clonotype was observed a handful of times. DNA for the CDR3: TGTGCCAGCAGAACCCCAGAGGGCGCGTACTATGGCTACACCTTC. Protein product: CASRTPEGAYYGYTF. The chain recombines TRBV28 with TRBJ1-2; no reliable D call. With 6 bases removed from V and 3 bases from J, the gap between germline ends came to 17 bases. Germline V CDR1 and CDR2: MDHEN, SYDVKM. The CDR3 length is 15 residues.

Many counts were recorded for this clonotype. The chain combines TRBV7-3 with TRBJ2-1, with D uncertain. CDR3 length: 13 residues. V lost 2 bases to trimming and J lost 4 bases, with 6 bases between them. Germline lookup yields CDR1 SGHTA and CDR2 FQGTGA. The CDR3 spells CASSLAAYNEQFF. CDR3 sequence (DNA): TGTGCCAGCAGCTTAGCGGCTTACAATGAGCAGTTCTTC.

This clonotype was seen at least ten times. The chain carries TRBV4-2 and TRBJ2-4; D may be TRBD2 (6 bases). Trimming cost V 0 bases and J 2 bases, with 14 bases left between them. The germline V gene encodes CDR1 LGHNA and CDR2 YNFKEQ. This CDR3 has 17 residues. The CDR3 nucleotides read TGTGCCAGCAGCCAAGATCCGGGGGATGGGACCAAAAACATTCAGTACTTC. The encoded protein is CASSQDPGDGTKNIQYF.

This chain joins TRBV7-2 and TRBJ2-1; maybe TRBD2 (5 bases). Trimming shortened V by 2 bases and J by 10 bases, and 15 bases separated the two germline ends. The germline CDR1 and CDR2 sequences are SGHTA and FQGNSA. The CDR3 has 14 amino acids. The CDR3 loop reads CASSLSGLIYEQFF. In DNA form, the CDR3 reads TGTGCCAGCAGCTTATCGGGGTTGATATACGAGCAGTTCTTC.

Only one count was recorded for this clonotype. One base away lies a much larger clone, so this may be a sequencing read error. The chain recombines TRBV20-1 with TRBJ2-1; no definite D call. The V end was cut by 3 bases, the J end by 2 bases, with 11 bases between. CDR1 and CDR2 from the germline V gene are DFQATT and SNEGSKA (reference sequence). CDR3 length: 14 residues. This CDR3 is CSARLARPYNEQFF. The CDR3 bases are TGCAGTGCTAGGTTGGCCCGCCCCTACAATGAGCAGTTCTTC.

This clonotype was observed a handful of times. V and J are TRBV12-3 or TRBV12-4 and TRBJ2-5; D remains ambiguous. The CDR3 runs to 15 residues. V was trimmed by 6 bases and J by 3 bases, leaving 17 bases between them. The CDR3 here is CASSHDSAAKETQYF. The DNA of the CDR3 is TGTGCCAGCAGCCATGACTCGGCGGCAAAAGAGACCCAGTACTTC.

The sample holds a few counts of this clonotype. The gene calls are TRBV20-1 and TRBJ1-5; TRBD1 agrees at 7 bases. The CDR3 has 15 amino acids. CDR1 and CDR2 (germline): DFQATT, SNEGSKA (reference sequence). V lost 1 base, J lost 7 bases, and 10 bases stayed unmatched. The CDR3 loop reads CSARGVTGSWQPQHF. For the CDR3, the DNA is TGCAGTGCTAGAGGGGTGACAGGGTCGTGGCAGCCCCAGCATTTT.

This clonotype was seen more than once but under ten times. This chain links TRBV7-9 with TRBJ1-1, with D tentatively TRBD1 (5 bases). The ends were cut back, 5 bases at V and 1 base at J, with 17 bases in the middle. Germline CDR1 reads SEHNR; CDR2 reads FQNEAQ (reference sequence). The CDR3 contains 16 residues. As DNA, the CDR3 is TGTGCCAGCAGCCAGAACCTAGGCAGGGCGAACACTGAAGCTTTCTTT. Its translation is CASSQNLGRANTEAFF.

The chain links TRBV12-3 or TRBV12-4 to TRBJ2-2; possibly TRBD1 for D (6 bases). The V and J ends lost 6 bases and 3 bases respectively, with 17 bases between them. This CDR3 has 16 residues. The chain's CDR3 is CASRRRTGPYTGELFF. The CDR3 nucleotides are TGTGCCAGCAGGCGCCGAACAGGGCCCTACACCGGGGAGCTGTTTTTT.

In the case of this clonotype: A read error is possible here, since a much larger clone lies one base away. The chain links TRBV7-2 to TRBJ2-3; weak D call: TRBD1 (6 bases). This CDR3 has 14 amino acids. Germline V lookup: CDR1 SGHTA, CDR2 FQGNSA. CDR3 protein: CAISLRQAGDTQYF. CDR3 sequence (DNA): TGTGCCATCAGCTTACGACAGGCTGGAGATACGCAGTATTTT.

The chain is built from TRBV7-3 and TRBJ2-7, with D tentatively TRBD1 or TRBD2 (6 bases each). The end of the DNA aligns better with TRBJ2-4, so the J call may be wrong. This CDR3 region has 14 residues. Germline V gene sequence: CDR1 SGHTA, CDR2 FQGTGA. CDR3 bases: TGTGCCAGCAGCTCACCGGGGGCCTCCGACATTCAGTACTTC. Translation gives CASSSPGASDIQYF.

V gene TRBV24-1 combines with J gene TRBJ2-5, with 11 bases matching TRBD2. Germline V gene data show CDR1 as KGHDR and CDR2 as SFDVKD. V gave up 4 bases and J gave up 11 bases; unmatched junction bases: 17. The CDR3 spans 17 residues. CDR3 amino acids: CATSDPLLAGVVNEQYF. In DNA, the CDR3 is TGTGCCACCAGTGACCCGTTACTAGCGGGAGTCGTCAATGAGCAGTACTTC.

With respect to this clonotype: The junction differs from germline at one of its ends, possibly a read error. V is TRBV5-1 and J is TRBJ2-5, with D unresolved. This CDR3 has 14 amino acids. Looked up from germline, CDR1 is SGHRS and CDR2 is YFSETQ. CDR3 DNA: TGCGCCAGCACCCCCCTTAGCATCCAAGAGGCCCAGTACTTC. The encoded protein is CASTPLSIQEAQYF. Together with reference TRBV5-1 and TRBJ2-5, the CDR3 gives the full variable domain: KAGVTQTPRYLIKTRGQQVTLSCSPISGHRSVSWYQQTPGQGLQFLFEYFSETQRNKGNFPGRFSGRQFSNSRSEMNVSTLELGDSALYLCASTPLSIQEAQYFGPGTRLLVL.

In the case of this clonotype: One base away lies a much larger clone, so this may be a sequencing read error. The chain joins TRBV29-1 to TRBJ2-4; 9 nucleotides match TRBD1. Gene TRBJ2-7 matches the end of the DNA better, so the J call may be wrong. CDR1 and CDR2 (germline): SQVTM, ANQGSEA. There are 15 residues in the CDR3. CDR3 in amino acids: CGVEDRGMGRYEQYF. As DNA, the CDR3 is TGCGGCGTTGAGGACAGGGGAATGGGGCGCTACGAGCAGTACTTC.

Worth noting for this clonotype: A much more abundant neighbour one base away suggests this may be a read error. The rearrangement links TRBV27 to TRBJ2-6; TRBD1 or TRBD2 may be the D gene (5 bases each). The CDR3 extends over 15 amino acids. The V gene's germline CDR1 is MNHEY and CDR2 SMNVEV (reference sequence). The CDR3 DNA is TGTGCCAGCAGTCCCCGAGGGTCTGGGGCCAACGTCCCGACTTTC. Translated, it gives CASSPRGSGANVPTF. Full variable domain (missing parts from reference TRBV27 and TRBJ2-6): EAQVTQNPRYLITVTGKKLTVTCSQNMNHEYMSWYRQDPGLGLRQIYYSMNVEVTDKGDVPEGYKVSRKEKRNFPLILESPSPNQTSLYFCASSPRGSGANVPTFGAGSRLTVL.

The rearrangement links TRBV5-5 to TRBJ2-3; the match to TRBD2 covers 8 bases. The CDR3 contains 16 residues. After removal of 4 bases from V and 3 bases from J, the junction contained 10 bases not matched to a gene. Germline V CDR1 and CDR2: SGHKS, YYEKEE (reference sequence). DNA for the CDR3: TGTGCCAGCAGCCCTGGCCCCAGCGGGAGTACAGATACGCAGTATTTT. Its protein is CASSPGPSGSTDTQYF.

This clonotype was seen only a few times. The chain links TRBV20-1 to TRBJ1-2; 7 bases map to TRBD1. The V gene's germline CDR1 is DFQATT and CDR2 SNEGSKA (reference sequence). V lost 0 bases and J lost 4; bases outside the gene matches: 2. CDR3 length equals 13 residues. CDR3 sequence (DNA): TGCAGTGCTAGAGAGAGGACAGGCTATGGCTACACCTTC. Residues: CSARERTGYGYTF.

This clonotype was counted a single time. The V gene is TRBV7-9, the J gene TRBJ1-4; TRBD1 aligns across 7 bases. With 5 bases clipped from V and 8 bases from J, the junction kept 5 bases outside the gene matches. Germline V gives CDR1 SEHNR, CDR2 FQNEAQ (reference sequence). This CDR3 contains 13 residues. The CDR3 loop is CASSRTGSEKLFF. CDR3 sequence (DNA): TGTGCCAGCAGCAGGACAGGCTCCGAAAAACTGTTTTTT. Filled out from reference TRBV7-9 and TRBJ1-4, the complete variable domain reads DTGVSQNPRHKITKRGQNVTFRCDPISEHNRLYWYRQTLGQGPEFLTYFQNEAQLEKSRLLSDRFSAERPKGSFSTLEIQRTEQGDSAMYLCASSRTGSEKLFFGSGTQLSVL.

The rearrangement joins TRBV20-1 to TRBJ2-1; 12 bases match TRBD1. Germline CDR1 and CDR2: DFQATT and SNEGSKA (reference sequence). The CDR3 runs 18 residues. The junction had 11 bases not matched to a gene; V was cut back by 2 bases and J by 3 bases. The CDR3 nucleotides are TGCAGTGCTAGATCAAATACCGGGACAGGGGGCCTCTACAATGAGCAGTTCTTC. It yields the protein CSARSNTGTGGLYNEQFF.

The chain couples TRBV5-1 to TRBJ2-3; D call uncertain. Per the germline V gene, CDR1 is SGHRS and CDR2 is YFSETQ. V was pared by 7 bases and J by 5 bases, with 8 bases between. The CDR3 loop spans 11 amino acids. The CDR3 is CASGWKDTQYF. DNA of the CDR3: TGCGCCAGCGGCTGGAAAGATACGCAGTATTTT.

The chain combines TRBV6-1 with TRBJ2-1; 8 bases map to TRBD2. The CDR3 totals 14 residues. The V gene's germline CDR1 is MNHNS and CDR2 SASEGT. With 6 bases clipped from V and 4 bases from J, the junction kept 5 bases outside the gene matches. CDR3 amino acids: CASRGLASYNEQFF. The CDR3, as DNA: TGTGCCAGCAGAGGACTAGCTTCTTACAATGAGCAGTTCTTC.